The rows below give T cell receptor beta chains drawn from one sample of a study of cytomegalovirus exposure and HLA in healthy donors. Here immunoSEQ multiplex PCR was the method, and the copy in TCRdb shows in-frame clones only, minus some. The sample has some 180,000 clones, approximately 80% seen once. Sequenced material: PBMCs. The receptors originated from a girl under 18 in good health and CMV-seropositive. CDR3s include the opening cysteine and the closing phenylalanine or tryptophan. A D gene is named only where the DNA matches it firmly. Only some rows state a clone size, as once, few, many or a class for expanded clones.

d_call: .; j_call: TRBJ1-3; v_call: TRBV30; clone_size: .; cdr3_aa: CAWRFSSGNTIYF; cdr3_nt: TGTGCCTGGAGATTCAGCTCTGGAAACACCATATATTTT
d_call: TRBD1; j_call: TRBJ2-2; v_call: TRBV7-6; clone_size: .; cdr3_aa: CASSLGGQGNTGELFF; cdr3_nt: TGTGCCAGCAGCTTAGGGGGACAGGGGAACACCGGGGAGCTGTTTTTT
d_call: .; j_call: TRBJ2-1; v_call: TRBV6-5; clone_size: .; cdr3_aa: CASSYSPRAYNEQFF; cdr3_nt: TGTGCCAGCAGTTACTCGCCCAGGGCCTACAATGAGCAGTTCTTC
d_call: TRBD2; j_call: TRBJ2-7; v_call: TRBV4-1; clone_size: .; cdr3_aa: CASSRTSGDTYEQYF; cdr3_nt: TGCGCCAGCAGCAGGACTAGCGGGGATACCTACGAGCAGTACTTC
d_call: .; j_call: TRBJ2-1; v_call: TRBV15; clone_size: .; cdr3_aa: CATSRDLQRVSYNEQFF; cdr3_nt: TGTGCCACCAGCAGAGATCTTCAGCGGGTCTCCTACAATGAGCAGTTCTTC
d_call: TRBD1; j_call: TRBJ2-1; v_call: TRBV27; clone_size: few; cdr3_aa: CASGKGGGQGTYNEQFF; cdr3_nt: TGTGCCAGCGGTAAAGGGGGTGGACAGGGGACGTACAATGAGCAGTTCTTC
d_call: .; j_call: TRBJ2-3; v_call: TRBV7-8; clone_size: .; cdr3_aa: CASSLAAAGSTDTQYF; cdr3_nt: TGTGCCAGCAGCTTAGCGGCGGCAGGGAGCACAGATACGCAGTATTTT
d_call: .; j_call: TRBJ2-1; v_call: TRBV19; clone_size: few; cdr3_aa: CATTLRRAVGEQFF; cdr3_nt: TGTGCCACCACCCTGAGGAGGGCCGTCGGTGAGCAGTTCTTC
d_call: TRBD1; j_call: TRBJ1-1; v_call: TRBV7-6; clone_size: .; cdr3_aa: CASSPRTGRTEAFF; cdr3_nt: TGTGCCAGCAGCCCTCGGACAGGTCGGACTGAAGCTTTCTTT
d_call: .; j_call: TRBJ1-3; v_call: TRBV6-5; clone_size: once; cdr3_aa: CASRAFSGNTIYF; cdr3_nt: TGTGCCAGCAGAGCGTTCTCTGGAAACACCATATATTTT
d_call: .; j_call: TRBJ1-4; v_call: TRBV7-9; clone_size: .; cdr3_aa: CSSSFGQSNEKLFF; cdr3_nt: TGTTCCAGCAGCTTTGGGCAGTCTAATGAAAAACTGTTTTTT
d_call: .; j_call: TRBJ2-7; v_call: TRBV6-5; clone_size: .; cdr3_aa: CASSYSLRGYYEQYF; cdr3_nt: TGTGCCAGCAGTTACTCTTTAAGGGGCTACTACGAGCAGTACTTC
d_call: TRBD1; j_call: TRBJ2-7; v_call: TRBV5-8; clone_size: .; cdr3_aa: CASSLERGHTYEQYF; cdr3_nt: TGTGCCAGCAGCTTGGAGAGGGGGCACACTTACGAGCAGTACTTC
d_call: .; j_call: TRBJ1-1; v_call: TRBV7-9; clone_size: .; cdr3_aa: CASSSSGWEAEAFF; cdr3_nt: TGTGCCAGCAGCTCTTCCGGTTGGGAGGCTGAAGCTTTCTTT
d_call: TRBD2; j_call: TRBJ2-1; v_call: TRBV10-1; clone_size: .; cdr3_aa: CASSETAGGGWNEQFF; cdr3_nt: TGCGCCAGCAGTGAGACGGCGGGAGGGGGTTGGAATGAGCAGTTCTTC
d_call: .; j_call: TRBJ2-7; v_call: TRBV5-4; clone_size: once; cdr3_aa: CASSTPTAGSYEQYF; cdr3_nt: TGTGCCAGCAGCACGCCGACGGCGGGCTCCTACGAGCAGTACTTC
d_call: .; j_call: TRBJ2-3; v_call: TRBV15; clone_size: .; cdr3_aa: CATSRTSGTQYF; cdr3_nt: TGTGCCACCAGCAGAACTAGTGGGACGCAGTATTTT
d_call: .; j_call: TRBJ1-5; v_call: TRBV15; clone_size: .; cdr3_aa: CATSASRGNNQPQHF; cdr3_nt: TGTGCCACCAGCGCCAGTAGGGGGAACAATCAGCCCCAGCATTTT
d_call: .; j_call: TRBJ2-7; v_call: TRBV7-8; clone_size: once; cdr3_aa: CASSSNGPGGTDSYEQYF; cdr3_nt: TGTGCCAGCAGCTCCAACGGGCCCGGAGGGACGGATTCCTACGAGCAGTACTTC
d_call: .; j_call: TRBJ2-1; v_call: TRBV9; clone_size: .; cdr3_aa: CASSVEGTSYNEQFF; cdr3_nt: TGTGCCAGCAGCGTAGAGGGGACTTCCTACAATGAGCAGTTCTTC
d_call: TRBD2; j_call: TRBJ2-7; v_call: TRBV2; clone_size: many; cdr3_aa: CASRNYESGRASYEQYF; cdr3_nt: TGTGCCAGCAGAAATTATGAAAGCGGGAGGGCCTCGTACGAGCAGTACTTC
d_call: .; j_call: TRBJ2-2; v_call: TRBV4-3; clone_size: .; cdr3_aa: CASSQIGGNTGELFF; cdr3_nt: TGCGCCAGCAGCCAAATAGGAGGTAACACCGGGGAGCTGTTTTTT
d_call: .; j_call: TRBJ1-5; v_call: TRBV25-1; clone_size: .; cdr3_aa: CASSDAGSNQPQHF; cdr3_nt: TGTGCCAGCAGTGATGCGGGGAGCAATCAGCCCCAGCATTTT
d_call: .; j_call: TRBJ2-5; v_call: TRBV2; clone_size: .; cdr3_aa: CASSEALGRNQETQYF; cdr3_nt: TGTGCCAGCAGTGAAGCGCTGGGGCGAAACCAAGAGACCCAGTACTTC
d_call: TRBD1; j_call: TRBJ1-2; v_call: TRBV27; clone_size: .; cdr3_aa: CASSPGQGFYYGYTF; cdr3_nt: TGTGCCAGCAGTCCAGGACAGGGCTTTTACTATGGCTACACCTTC
d_call: .; j_call: TRBJ2-6; v_call: TRBV5-1; clone_size: .; cdr3_aa: CASSLGPAGGANVLTF; cdr3_nt: TGCGCCAGCAGCTTGGGGCCCGCGGGAGGGGCCAACGTCCTGACTTTC
d_call: .; j_call: TRBJ1-1; v_call: TRBV2; clone_size: .; cdr3_aa: CASSRRQPLVNTEAFF; cdr3_nt: TGTGCCAGCAGTAGACGACAGCCTCTTGTGAACACTGAAGCTTTCTTT
d_call: TRBD2; j_call: TRBJ2-1; v_call: TRBV7-6; clone_size: .; cdr3_aa: CASSFWEGSSYNEQFF; cdr3_nt: TGTGCCAGCAGCTTTTGGGAGGGCAGCTCCTACAATGAGCAGTTCTTC
d_call: .; j_call: TRBJ2-5; v_call: TRBV30; clone_size: .; cdr3_aa: CAGGGGETQYF; cdr3_nt: TGTGCCGGAGGGGGAGGGGAGACCCAGTACTTC
d_call: TRBD1; j_call: TRBJ1-5; v_call: TRBV6-4; clone_size: .; cdr3_aa: CASSAGTGKGQPQHF; cdr3_nt: TGTGCCAGCAGCGCCGGGACAGGGAAAGGTCAGCCCCAGCATTTT
d_call: .; j_call: TRBJ2-3; v_call: TRBV19; clone_size: .; cdr3_aa: CASSRGLNTDTQYF; cdr3_nt: TGTGCCAGTAGTAGGGGACTTAACACAGATACGCAGTATTTT
d_call: TRBD1; j_call: TRBJ2-6; v_call: TRBV5-6; clone_size: .; cdr3_aa: CASSSPGQGSGANVLTF; cdr3_nt: TGTGCCAGCAGCTCTCCGGGACAGGGCTCTGGGGCCAACGTCCTGACTTTC
d_call: TRBD2; j_call: TRBJ2-1; v_call: TRBV7-2; clone_size: .; cdr3_aa: CASSALLAGAGYNEQFF; cdr3_nt: TGTGCCAGCAGCGCCCTACTAGCGGGAGCTGGATACAATGAGCAGTTCTTC
d_call: .; j_call: TRBJ2-1; v_call: TRBV27; clone_size: .; cdr3_aa: CASSSLAPLYNEQFF; cdr3_nt: TGTGCCAGCAGCTCCTTAGCTCCACTCTACAATGAGCAGTTCTTC
d_call: .; j_call: TRBJ1-2; v_call: TRBV9; clone_size: .; cdr3_aa: CASSVAREDGHYGYTF; cdr3_nt: TGTGCCAGCAGCGTAGCTAGGGAGGACGGACACTATGGCTACACCTTC
d_call: .; j_call: TRBJ1-4; v_call: TRBV2; clone_size: .; cdr3_aa: CASSVWRADEKLFF; cdr3_nt: TGTGCCAGCAGTGTATGGAGGGCGGATGAAAAACTGTTTTTT
d_call: .; j_call: TRBJ2-1; v_call: TRBV6-5; clone_size: .; cdr3_aa: CASGYGTEVYNEQFF; cdr3_nt: TGTGCCAGCGGCTACGGGACTGAGGTGTACAATGAGCAGTTCTTC
d_call: TRBD1; j_call: TRBJ2-7; v_call: TRBV2; clone_size: .; cdr3_aa: CASRETGTGVYEQYF; cdr3_nt: TGTGCCAGCAGAGAGACTGGGACAGGCGTTTACGAGCAGTACTTC
d_call: TRBD1; j_call: TRBJ1-2; v_call: TRBV5-1; clone_size: .; cdr3_aa: CASSWGDRTYYGYTF; cdr3_nt: TGCGCCAGCAGCTGGGGGGACAGAACTTATTATGGCTACACCTTC
d_call: .; j_call: TRBJ2-3; v_call: TRBV7-8; clone_size: .; cdr3_aa: CASSLVEKPGDTQYF; cdr3_nt: TGTGCCAGCAGCTTAGTTGAGAAGCCGGGAGATACGCAGTATTTT
d_call: TRBD1; j_call: TRBJ2-5; v_call: TRBV2; clone_size: .; cdr3_aa: CASQGDQETQYF; cdr3_nt: TGTGCCAGCCAGGGGGACCAAGAGACCCAGTACTTC
d_call: TRBD2; j_call: TRBJ2-3; v_call: TRBV27; clone_size: .; cdr3_aa: CASNGWAGVGTDTQYF; cdr3_nt: TGTGCCAGCAACGGATGGGCGGGAGTGGGCACAGATACGCAGTATTTT
d_call: .; j_call: TRBJ2-2; v_call: TRBV5-1; clone_size: .; cdr3_aa: CASSSGTGTGELFF; cdr3_nt: TGCGCCAGCAGCTCCGGAACGGGCACCGGGGAGCTGTTTTTT
d_call: .; j_call: TRBJ2-1; v_call: TRBV2; clone_size: .; cdr3_aa: CASSVGPGGYNEQFF; cdr3_nt: TGTGCCAGCAGTGTAGGTCCAGGGGGGTACAATGAGCAGTTCTTC
d_call: TRBD1; j_call: TRBJ1-5; v_call: TRBV2; clone_size: once; cdr3_aa: CASSEGGQRYQPQHF; cdr3_nt: TGTGCCAGCAGTGAGGGGGGACAGCGATATCAGCCCCAGCATTTT
d_call: TRBD2; j_call: TRBJ2-1; v_call: TRBV5-1; clone_size: .; cdr3_aa: CASSLGLAGGNEQFF; cdr3_nt: TGCGCCAGCAGCTTGGGGCTAGCGGGAGGCAATGAGCAGTTCTTC
d_call: TRBD1; j_call: TRBJ1-2; v_call: TRBV27; clone_size: few; cdr3_aa: CASSLVQGAGGYTF; cdr3_nt: TGTGCCAGCAGTTTAGTCCAGGGGGCGGGTGGCTACACCTTC
d_call: .; j_call: TRBJ2-1; v_call: TRBV21-1; clone_size: .; cdr3_aa: CWGGRVLNEQFF; cdr3_nt: TGTTGGGGCGGGAGGGTGCTCAATGAGCAGTTCTTC
d_call: .; j_call: TRBJ1-3; v_call: TRBV10-3; clone_size: .; cdr3_aa: CATGSSGNTIYF; cdr3_nt: TGTGCCACCGGGAGCTCTGGAAACACCATATATTTT
d_call: .; j_call: TRBJ1-1; v_call: TRBV27; clone_size: once; cdr3_aa: CASSVWGGTEAFF; cdr3_nt: TGTGCCAGCAGCGTGTGGGGGGGCACTGAAGCTTTCTTT
d_call: .; j_call: TRBJ1-1; v_call: TRBV4-1; clone_size: .; cdr3_aa: CASSPAMNTEAFF; cdr3_nt: TGCGCCAGCAGCCCTGCGATGAACACTGAAGCTTTCTTT
d_call: .; j_call: TRBJ1-1; v_call: TRBV5-1; clone_size: .; cdr3_aa: CASSLGQLWGNTEAFF; cdr3_nt: TGCGCCAGCAGCTTAGGACAGCTCTGGGGGAACACTGAAGCTTTCTTT
d_call: .; j_call: TRBJ2-7; v_call: TRBV28; clone_size: .; cdr3_aa: CASRTLGSTYEQYF; cdr3_nt: TGTGCCAGCAGGACCCTCGGGAGTACCTACGAGCAGTACTTC
d_call: .; j_call: TRBJ1-1; v_call: TRBV4-1; clone_size: .; cdr3_aa: CASSQDAEGDTEAFF; cdr3_nt: TGCGCCAGCAGCCAAGATGCGGAGGGAGACACTGAAGCTTTCTTT
d_call: TRBD1; j_call: TRBJ2-5; v_call: TRBV7-7; clone_size: .; cdr3_aa: CASSPRTGGVTQYF; cdr3_nt: TGTGCTAGCAGCCCCAGGACAGGGGGGGTGACCCAGTACTTC
d_call: .; j_call: TRBJ2-5; v_call: TRBV21-1; clone_size: .; cdr3_aa: CASSNQEAETQYF; cdr3_nt: TGTGCCAGCAGCAACCAGGAGGCAGAGACCCAGTACTTC
d_call: .; j_call: TRBJ2-3; v_call: TRBV19; clone_size: .; cdr3_aa: CASSITGDTQYF; cdr3_nt: TGTGCCAGTAGTATTACAGGAGATACGCAGTATTTT
d_call: .; j_call: TRBJ2-7; v_call: TRBV15; clone_size: once; cdr3_aa: CATSRGTGLYEQYF; cdr3_nt: TGTGCCACCAGCAGAGGTACAGGGCTCTACGAGCAGTACTTC
d_call: .; j_call: TRBJ2-1; v_call: TRBV6-5; clone_size: .; cdr3_aa: CASTSDFFSYNEQFF; cdr3_nt: TGTGCCAGCACCTCAGACTTCTTTTCCTACAATGAGCAGTTCTTC
d_call: .; j_call: TRBJ2-1; v_call: TRBV6-5; clone_size: few; cdr3_aa: CASSSPSGTTNEQFF; cdr3_nt: TGTGCCAGCAGTTCACCCTCCGGGACAACCAATGAGCAGTTCTTC